Listed below are T cell receptor beta chains from one sample, sequenced in a study of T-cell reconstitution after alpha-beta-depleted transplantation in children. TCRdb itself ran the PCR reads through MiXCR, one entry per CDR3 protein. The sample includes approximately 83,000 distinct CDR3 sequences, roughly an eighth of them seen just once. Sequencing was performed on PBMCs from the stem cell graft donor, taken from the stem cell graft. The source is a human donor who donated a stem cell graft to a child with inherited bone marrow failure. Each CDR3 is given with its conserved first and last residue. D genes are given only for firm matches. Clone size is shown for a subset of rows, as once, few, many or a class of expanded clone.

J gene: TRBJ1-4; D gene: -; V gene: TRBV4-3; clone size: many; CDR3 protein: CASSQDYLQGANEKLFF; CDR3 DNA: TGCGCCAGCAGCCAAGATTACCTACAGGGTGCTAATGAAAAACTGTTTTTT
J gene: TRBJ2-2; D gene: -; V gene: TRBV7-3; clone size: many; CDR3 protein: CASSLSGTGELFF; CDR3 DNA: TGCGCCAGCAGCTTGTCAGGGACCGGGGAGCTGTTTTTT
J gene: TRBJ1-1; D gene: -; V gene: TRBV19; clone size: many; CDR3 protein: CASSPAGRMNTEAFF; CDR3 DNA: TGTGCCAGTAGTCCGGCAGGGCGCATGAACACTGAAGCTTTCTTT
J gene: TRBJ2-7; D gene: -; V gene: TRBV20-1; clone size: many; CDR3 protein: CSATVRTDRRGQYF; CDR3 DNA: TGCAGTGCTACAGTCCGGACTGACCGGCGTGGGCAGTACTTC
J gene: TRBJ2-1; D gene: -; V gene: TRBV5-4; clone size: few; CDR3 protein: CASGLGGATYNEQFF; CDR3 DNA: TGTGCCAGCGGATTAGGGGGGGCCACCTACAATGAGCAGTTCTTC
J gene: TRBJ2-1; D gene: -; V gene: TRBV19; clone size: -; CDR3 protein: CASSMTSGSCEQFF; CDR3 DNA: TGTGCCAGTAGTATGACTAGTGGTTCTTGTGAGCAGTTCTTC
J gene: TRBJ1-5; D gene: TRBD1; V gene: TRBV7-9; clone size: many; CDR3 protein: CASIPGQGDQPQHF; CDR3 DNA: TGTGCCAGCATTCCGGGACAGGGCGATCAGCCCCAGCATTTT
J gene: TRBJ2-3; D gene: TRBD2; V gene: TRBV24-1; clone size: many; CDR3 protein: CATSAGGGIRTQYF; CDR3 DNA: TGTGCCACCTCGGCCGGGGGGGGGATAAGGACGCAGTATTTT
J gene: TRBJ2-3; D gene: -; V gene: TRBV5-6; clone size: many; CDR3 protein: CASSLEATDTQYF; CDR3 DNA: TGTGCCAGCAGCTTGGAGGCTACAGATACGCAGTATTTT
J gene: TRBJ1-1; D gene: TRBD1; V gene: TRBV12-3/TRBV12-4; clone size: many; CDR3 protein: CASSYPQGGNTEAFF; CDR3 DNA: TGTGCCAGCAGTTATCCCCAGGGGGGGAACACTGAAGCTTTCTTT
J gene: TRBJ2-2; D gene: -; V gene: TRBV5-1; clone size: many; CDR3 protein: CASSPPGPGELFF; CDR3 DNA: TGCGCCAGCAGCCCACCAGGACCCGGGGAGCTGTTTTTT
J gene: TRBJ2-1; D gene: TRBD2; V gene: TRBV29-1; clone size: many; CDR3 protein: CSVPREESSYNEQFF; CDR3 DNA: TGCAGCGTTCCCCGGGAGGAGAGCTCCTACAATGAGCAGTTCTTC
J gene: TRBJ2-3; D gene: -; V gene: TRBV7-9; clone size: -; CDR3 protein: CASSSRGDTQYF; CDR3 DNA: TGTGCCAGCAGCTCACGGGGGGATACGCAGTATTTT
J gene: TRBJ2-1; D gene: -; V gene: TRBV5-1; clone size: many; CDR3 protein: CASSRLGPRYDEQFF; CDR3 DNA: TGCGCCAGCAGCCGACTAGGCCCTCGGTACGATGAGCAGTTCTTC
J gene: TRBJ1-5; D gene: -; V gene: TRBV6-5; clone size: many; CDR3 protein: CASSYSAPLYSNQPQHF; CDR3 DNA: TGTGCCAGCAGTTACTCGGCTCCGTTATATAGCAATCAGCCCCAGCATTTT
J gene: TRBJ2-5; D gene: TRBD2; V gene: TRBV7-2; clone size: once; CDR3 protein: CASSFPAGEGTQYF; CDR3 DNA: TGTGCCAGCAGCTTCCCCGCGGGAGAGGGTACCCAGTACTTC
J gene: TRBJ1-1; D gene: TRBD1; V gene: TRBV20-1; clone size: many; CDR3 protein: CSVGRTGITEAFF; CDR3 DNA: TGCAGTGTAGGGCGGACAGGGATCACTGAAGCTTTCTTT
J gene: TRBJ1-6; D gene: -; V gene: TRBV5-1; clone size: many; CDR3 protein: CASSPTGLGGSPLHF; CDR3 DNA: TGCGCCAGCAGCCCGACAGGTCTCGGGGGTTCACCCCTCCACTTT